Listed below are T cell receptor beta chains from one sample, sequenced in a study of identical twins. TCRdb used MiXCR to reprocess the 5' RACE reads, holding one entry per CDR3 protein. The sample holds just under 550,000 distinct CDR3 sequences, over 12% seen once. The same sample was also studied in work on yellow fever vaccine responses in identical twins.

Sequencing was carried out using CD4+ T cells sorted from blood. The receptors here all came from a woman under 30 in good health. CDR3s include the opening cysteine and the closing phenylalanine or tryptophan.

TRBV5-1	TRBJ2-7	CASSQDPGAYEQYF
TRBV7-9	TRBJ2-7	CASSFRDYSYEQYF
TRBV24-1	TRBJ2-1	CATSDIPGQGTYNEQFF
TRBV20-1	TRBJ2-3	CSARLGDTQYF
TRBV5-1	TRBJ2-7	CASSPRSGQGYEQYF
TRBV15	TRBJ2-7	CATSKAISYEQYF
TRBV3-1	TRBJ2-7	CASSQGSFAGTYEQYF
TRBV5-1	TRBJ2-5	CASSLERWHETQYF
TRBV9	TRBJ2-7	CASSVAIAPSYEQYF
TRBV13	TRBJ2-1	CASSHGGRYNEQFF
TRBV5-1	TRBJ1-1	CASSTSPGRDTEAFF
TRBV3-1	TRBJ1-5	CASSQGGTGGHQPQHF
TRBV19	TRBJ2-1	CASRDRGGFNEQFF
TRBV5-1	TRBJ1-2	CASSLEGPSINRAGGYTF
TRBV7-9	TRBJ2-1	CASRTTNEQFF
TRBV24-1	TRBJ2-4	CATSDQTQTNIQYF
TRBV5-1	TRBJ1-2	CASSSGTGYGEGGYTF
TRBV18	TRBJ2-7	CASSRDRAYEQYF
TRBV28	TRBJ2-5	CASTLGGFPKETQYF
TRBV3-1	TRBJ2-3	CASSPEAGPSTDTQYF
TRBV3-1	TRBJ2-2	CASSQGQGVAGELFF
TRBV5-6	TRBJ1-2	CASSSRGLGTASTRYTF
TRBV28	TRBJ1-2	CASSLRLSGAKSYGYTF
TRBV12-3/TRBV12-4	TRBJ2-1	CASTLLALVDEQFF
TRBV12-3/TRBV12-4	TRBJ2-3	CASSFVQGPSTDTQYF
TRBV7-2	TRBJ2-4	CASSLDRGDIQYF
TRBV12-3/TRBV12-4	TRBJ2-7	CASSSVAYEQYF
TRBV3-1	TRBJ2-1	CASSRRWDEQFF
TRBV27	TRBJ2-7	CASSPSVYEQYF
TRBV7-9	TRBJ2-1	CASSSGLAGVPFF
TRBV20-1	TRBJ2-5	CSAKRRGAPGETQYF
TRBV14	TRBJ2-7	CASSQDLPSPQYF
TRBV12-3/TRBV12-4	TRBJ1-5	CASSQSAVSNQPQHF
TRBV2	TRBJ2-7	CASSKGTMTSYEQYF
TRBV28	TRBJ2-3	CASSPSGVAGYVYTDTQYF
TRBV5-6	TRBJ2-1	CASSLDRGQTYNEQFF
TRBV6-5	TRBJ1-1	CASSYSEGRTEAFF
TRBV29-1	TRBJ2-5	CSVGPAQATQYF
TRBV5-1	TRBJ2-1	CASSLGGREVNEQFF
TRBV12-3/TRBV12-4	TRBJ1-1	CASSPIHTGRTEAFF
TRBV5-4	TRBJ2-1	CASSSAFLEGAAWVNEQFF
TRBV29-1	TRBJ1-1	CSVDKQGRSGEAFF
TRBV24-1	TRBJ2-1	CATSKAGPYNEQFF
TRBV20-1	TRBJ2-1	CSAVPGGGRYNEQFF
TRBV28	TRBJ2-5	CASSLVPGARETQYF
TRBV28	TRBJ1-4	CASSSPRDSSEKLFF
TRBV25-1	TRBJ1-6	CASSDLGRVSPLHF
TRBV12-3/TRBV12-4	TRBJ2-5	CASSSLAGVWETQYF
TRBV5-1	TRBJ2-5	CASSPGQNQETQYF
TRBV12-3/TRBV12-4	TRBJ2-3	CASKGLSTDTQYF
TRBV12-3/TRBV12-4	TRBJ1-5	CASSSPMGPQHF
TRBV5-1	TRBJ2-1	CASSLGGLADSSYNEQFF
TRBV5-1	TRBJ1-5	CASSLLGDQPQHF
TRBV5-1	TRBJ2-3	CASTMTGNTDTQYF
TRBV20-1	TRBJ1-1	CSAQRHQAFF
TRBV9	TRBJ2-7	CASSVAAGHLYEQYF
TRBV29-1	TRBJ2-5	CSVGPSWGETQYF
TRBV5-1	TRBJ2-7	CASSLTQGSSEQYF
TRBV2	TRBJ2-1	CASSGVSGSSNEQFF
TRBV9	TRBJ2-2	CASSVLPGQGIGELFF